The 3 T cell receptor beta chains reported below all come from one sample, sequenced in a study of shared clonotypes between healthy human individuals. Cells designated naive CD8 were CD45RO-negative and were positively selected for CCR7, with terminally differentiated effector memory CD45RA+ cells excluded. Clones were sequenced by immunoSEQ multiplex PCR, and TCRdb holds only the in-frame ones, with some missing. The repertoire holds roughly 2.1 million clones, with more than 85% as singletons. The sequencing input was naive CD8+ T cells from PBMCs. All receptors come from a man aged 18 to 30 in good health. Some clones in this sample may be carry-over from other donors' samples.

The V and J genes are TRBV6-6 and TRBJ2-3; possibly TRBD1 for D (6 bases). V dropped 6 bases and J dropped 3 bases, with 19 bases sitting between them. The germline CDR1 and CDR2 sequences are MNHNY and SVGAGI (reference sequence). CDR3 size: 16 residues. DNA for the CDR3: TGTGCCAGCAGCGAGTCCCAAGGGGGAGAGACAGATACGCAGTATTTT. This codes for CASSESQGGETDTQYF.

The chain combines TRBV28 with TRBJ2-1, with 10 nucleotides matching TRBD2. This CDR3 comprises 16 residues. Germline lookup yields CDR1 MDHEN and CDR2 SYDVKM. With 5 bases clipped from V and 4 bases from J, the junction kept 8 bases outside the gene matches. The CDR3 loop reads CASSTRSGRSYNEQFF. CDR3 nucleotides: TGTGCCAGCAGTACCCGTAGCGGGAGGTCATACAATGAGCAGTTCTTC.

The CDR3 nucleotides are TGTGCCTGGAGTGTACCCCTTTACAGGGAGGCTAACTATGGCTACACCTTC. Translation gives CAWSVPLYREANYGYTF. The J gene is TRBJ1-2, the V gene TRBV30; the D gene is possibly TRBD1 (6 bases). V lost 0 bases and J 0 bases, leaving 17 bases between the germline ends. The CDR3 has 17 amino acids. CDR1 is GTSNPN and CDR2 is SVGIG in the germline V gene (reference sequence).